The present T cell receptor (beta chain) was sequenced within a study of prognosis after radiotherapy for stage I lung cancer. Study summary: Enrollment of stage I non-small cell lung cancer patients ran from 2018 to early 2019. About 7 patients had tumors that were squamous cell carcinoma, and more than ten had adenocarcinoma. After radiotherapy, distant metastases were seen in a handful of patients (median about 7 months), and no significant progression was seen in some 16.

The TCR beta CDR3 region was amplified from genomic DNA, with two rounds of multiplex PCR being used for the amplification. First-round PCR amplification was performed with primers specific to each TRBV and TRBJ gene. TCRdb passed the multiplex PCR reads through MiXCR, listing each CDR3 protein once. The repertoire holds fewer than 40,000 distinct CDR3 sequences, with around 34% as singletons. This clonotype is classed as medium-sized (0.01 to 0.1%). The CDR3 runs to 13 residues. Trimming shortened V by 0 bases and J by 7 bases, and 4 bases separated the two germline ends. CDR1 and CDR2 from the germline V gene are MNHEY and SVGAGI. For each of two time points, an approximately 6-milliliter draw of peripheral blood was taken.

The input for sequencing was PBMCs, taken before or after stereotactic body radiation therapy (not recorded which). The source of this sequence is a donor over 45 with non-small cell lung cancer. V is TRBV6-5 and J is TRBJ1-6; D is undetermined. CDR3 bases: TGTGCCAGCAGTTACTCGACAAATTCACCCCTCCACTTT. Its protein product is CASSYSTNSPLHF.